Below, 24 T cell receptor beta chains from the same sample are listed, as sequenced in a study of CD8 T cells in ankylosing spondylitis. Study results and caveats: Seemingly distinctive of ankylosing spondylitis blood was a TCR beta motif formed by eight highly homologous variants.

One entry per CDR3 protein results from TCRdb running MiXCR on the 5' RACE reads. The sample lists fewer than 550,000 distinct CDR3 sequences; approximately 5.3% were seen once. The antigens of these receptors remain unknown. Sequences were obtained from blood, either unsorted or a sorted T cell fraction (not recorded which). These receptor sequences come from a male donor with ankylosing spondylitis.

This clonotype was observed at least ten times. The rearrangement links TRBV7-2 to TRBJ2-2; 8 nucleotides match TRBD2. Per germline, CDR1 SGHTA and CDR2 FQGNSA. J was trimmed by 7 bases and V by 5 bases; bases with no gene match: 9. The CDR3 sequence is 15 residues long. CDR3 DNA: TGTGCCAGCAGCAGAAACAGGGCGGGAGGCGGGGAGCTGTTTTTT. Its protein product is CASSRNRAGGGELFF.

This clonotype was picked up many times. This chain joins TRBV20-1 and TRBJ2-3, with D possibly matching TRBD2 (5 bases). The CDR3 is 13 residues long. Germline V gene sequence: CDR1 DFQATT, CDR2 SNEGSKA (reference sequence). Trimming left V 2 bases short and J 0 bases short, with 6 bases between. The CDR3 is CSARPGSTDTQYF. The CDR3 region has the DNA TGCAGTGCTAGACCGGGGAGCACAGATACGCAGTATTTT.

This clonotype was detected ten times or more. The chain is built from TRBV20-1 and TRBJ1-5, with D unresolved. Germline loops: CDR1 DFQATT, CDR2 SNEGSKA (reference sequence). The length of the CDR3 is 12 residues. V was clipped by 5 bases and J by 0 bases, with 5 bases between them. CDR3 loop: CSAGYSNQPQHF. Here the CDR3 DNA reads TGCAGTGCTGGTTATAGCAATCAGCCCCAGCATTTT.

In its sample, this clonotype was seen many times. V gene TRBV6-1 combines with J gene TRBJ2-1; D possibly corresponds to TRBD1 (6 bases). V was trimmed by 6 bases and J by 6 bases, leaving 12 bases between them. Germline loops: CDR1 MNHNS, CDR2 SASEGT. The CDR3 totals 13 residues. The CDR3 bases are TGTGCCAGCAGGCGAGTACAGGGCAATGAGCAGTTCTTC. It encodes CASRRVQGNEQFF.

The chain is built from TRBV11-2 and TRBJ2-5; 12 bases line up with TRBD2. The germline V gene has CDR1 SGHAT and CDR2 FQNNGV. The V and J ends lost 5 bases and 5 bases, in that order; junction bases with no gene match: 15. The CDR3 runs 18 residues. The CDR3 region has the DNA TGTGCCAGCAGCCTTATTGGCCTAGCGGGAGGGCCGGGGGAGACCCAGTACTTC. Translated: CASSLIGLAGGPGETQYF.

The table lists this clonotype with many counts. The chain carries TRBV10-2 and TRBJ2-7, with D tentatively TRBD2 (6 bases). V was shortened by 6 bases and J by 3 bases, with 12 bases between the two germline ends. The CDR3 has 13 amino acids. From germline, CDR1 is WSHSY and CDR2 SAAADI. The CDR3 bases are TGCGCCAGCAGCGCGGGACCCATCTACGAGCAGTACTTC. As protein: CASSAGPIYEQYF.

This chain links TRBV9 with TRBJ2-7; D is ambiguous. The CDR3 totals 11 residues. The V end lost 0 bases, the J end lost 3 bases, and 1 base lay between the germline ends. Per germline, CDR1 SGDLS and CDR2 YYNGEE. In DNA, the CDR3 is TGTGCCAGCAGCGTAGACTACGAGCAGTACTTC. It yields the protein CASSVDYEQYF.

Ten or more counts support this clonotype. The V and J genes are TRBV5-1 and TRBJ1-1; TRBD1 matches 7 bases. Germline values: CDR1 SGHRS, CDR2 YFSETQ. V lost 0 bases and J lost 1; bases outside the gene matches: 9. CDR3 length: 17 residues. The CDR3 is CASSLERTGYRNTEAFF. CDR3 nucleotides: TGCGCCAGCAGCTTGGAGCGGACAGGTTATAGGAACACTGAAGCTTTCTTT.

The chain uses TRBV15 and TRBJ2-3; 7 bases map to TRBD1. The germline gives CDR1 LNHNV, CDR2 YYDKDF (reference sequence). The CDR3 covers 14 residues. With V trimmed by 5 bases and J by 4 bases, 6 bases remained unmatched. CDR3 bases: TGTGCCACCAGCGGGCTGAGGGGGCCAGATACGCAGTATTTT. This codes for CATSGLRGPDTQYF.

This clonotype was observed many times. CDR3: CASSQDGRVYEQYF. The CDR3 DNA is TGCGCCAGCAGCCAAGATGGGAGAGTTTACGAGCAGTACTTC. The chain carries TRBV4-3 and TRBJ2-7; D possibly corresponds to TRBD2 (5 bases). The CDR3 loop spans 14 amino acids. The V gene lost 0 bases and the J gene lost 4 bases, with 10 bases spanning the gap. Germline CDR1 LGHNA, CDR2 YSLEER.

This chain links TRBV11-2 with TRBJ2-2; D not certain. V was shortened by 5 bases and J by 0 bases, with 13 bases between the two germline ends. The CDR3 covers 16 residues. Germline V gene sequence: CDR1 SGHAT, CDR2 FQNNGV. Here the CDR3 DNA reads TGTGCCAGCAGCCCTCTTTTGCACTCGAACACCGGGGAGCTGTTTTTT. Protein: CASSPLLHSNTGELFF.

V usage is TRBV5-1 and J usage is TRBJ2-6; D call uncertain. The CDR3 consists of 17 residues. Germline CDR1 SGHRS, CDR2 YFSETQ. V was cut by 1 base and J by 4 bases, with 15 bases left in between. The CDR3 loop reads CASSLRAPARGANVLTF. CDR3 nucleotide sequence: TGCGCCAGCAGCTTGAGGGCTCCGGCCCGGGGGGCCAACGTCCTGACTTTC.

This clonotype was recorded at least ten times. V usage is TRBV18 and J usage is TRBJ2-2; D not certain. The CDR3 is 13 amino acids. V lost 6 bases and J lost 6, with 11 bases in between. In germline, CDR1 is KGHSH, CDR2 LQKENI. DNA for the CDR3: TGTGCCAGCTCCCTCAACCGGGCCGGGGAGCTGTTTTTT. It specifies CASSLNRAGELFF.

This clonotype has ten or more counts. The V and J genes are TRBV9 and TRBJ1-1; possible D gene TRBD1, 6 bases. The CDR3 consists of 15 residues. Trimming took off 4 bases at V and 4 bases at J, with 17 bases between the two ends. Per germline, CDR1 SGDLS and CDR2 YYNGEE. The CDR3 DNA follows: TGTGCCAGCAGCCCATCAGGAGGGGGAGCCACTGAAGCTTTCTTT. This gives the protein CASSPSGGGATEAFF.

This clonotype was counted many times. The genes are TRBV10-1 and TRBJ1-4, with D tentatively TRBD1 (6 bases). Trimming cost V 6 bases and J 5 bases, with 10 bases left between them. Germline V gives CDR1 WNHNN, CDR2 SYGVQD (reference sequence). This CDR3 contains 13 residues. The CDR3 loop reads CASRGRGNEKLFF. CDR3 DNA: TGCGCCAGCAGAGGAAGGGGGAATGAAAAACTGTTTTTT.

This clonotype was found many times. The rearrangement joins TRBV18 to TRBJ2-1; D is perhaps TRBD1 or TRBD2 (5 bases each). V was clipped by 2 bases and J by 0 bases, with 17 bases between them. This CDR3 is 18 amino acids long. The germline V gene encodes CDR1 KGHSH and CDR2 LQKENI. CDR3 in amino acids: CASSPSFLGVRSYNEQFF. CDR3 nucleotide sequence: TGTGCCAGCTCACCATCTTTTTTGGGGGTTCGCTCCTACAATGAGCAGTTCTTC.

This clonotype appeared many times. V is TRBV5-1 and J is TRBJ1-1; no reliable D call. Germline CDR1 is SGHRS and CDR2 is YFSETQ. This CDR3 is built from 14 residues. V lost 2 bases, J lost 1 base, and 9 bases lay in between. CDR3 amino acids: CASSFTTANTEAFF. The CDR3 DNA reads as TGCGCCAGCAGCTTTACGACGGCGAACACTGAAGCTTTCTTT. Full variable domain (outside the CDR3, taken from reference TRBV5-1 and TRBJ1-1): KAGVTQTPRYLIKTRGQQVTLSCSPISGHRSVSWYQQTPGQGLQFLFEYFSETQRNKGNFPGRFSGRQFSNSRSEMNVSTLELGDSALYLCASSFTTANTEAFFGQGTRLTVV.

This clonotype was found a few times. The chain couples TRBV2 to TRBJ1-1; weak D call: TRBD1 (6 bases). This CDR3 is 14 amino acids long. Germline V gene sequence: CDR1 SNHLY, CDR2 FYNNEI. V was clipped by 10 bases and J by 1 base, with 16 bases between them. The CDR3 is CATPIGQKNTEAFF. CDR3 nucleotides: TGTGCCACCCCTATCGGACAGAAGAACACTGAAGCTTTCTTT.

This clonotype was picked up many times. The chain joins TRBV11-1 to TRBJ2-1; D is possibly TRBD1 or TRBD2 (6 bases each). The CDR3 spans 18 residues. Per germline, CDR1 SGHAT and CDR2 FQDESV (reference sequence). The ends were cut back, 5 bases at V and 0 bases at J, with 20 bases in the middle. The CDR3 is CASSPGGRRRSSYNEQFF. DNA of the CDR3: TGTGCCAGCAGCCCCGGGGGCCGGAGACGGAGCTCCTACAATGAGCAGTTCTTC.

This clonotype occurred many times. The V gene is TRBV5-1, the J gene TRBJ1-2; 7 nucleotides align to TRBD1. CDR1 and CDR2 from the germline V gene are SGHRS and YFSETQ. V shed 0 bases and J 8 bases; nucleotides not matched to a gene: 4. This CDR3 comprises 13 residues. The DNA of the CDR3 is TGCGCCAGCAGCTTGGCCGGGACAGAAGGCTACACCTTC. The encoded protein is CASSLAGTEGYTF.

The V gene is TRBV3-1, the J gene TRBJ1-2, with 7 bases fitting TRBD1. CDR1 is LGHDT and CDR2 is YNNKEL in the germline V gene (reference sequence). This CDR3 has 14 amino acids. Germline trimming cut 5 bases from V and 6 bases from J; bases unmatched to any gene: 9. In DNA form, the CDR3 reads TGTGCCAGCAGCGGTGGGACAGTGGAGCATGGCTACACCTTC. This translates into CASSGGTVEHGYTF. Complete variable domain (other parts from reference TRBV3-1 and TRBJ1-2): DTAVSQTPKYLVTQMGNDKSIKCEQNLGHDTMYWYKQDSKKFLKIMFSYNNKELIINETVPNRFSPKSPDKAHLNLHINSLELGDSAVYFCASSGGTVEHGYTFGSGTRLTVV.

This clonotype was seen a few times. The chain recombines TRBV28 with TRBJ2-7, with D tentatively TRBD2 (5 bases). Germline lookup yields CDR1 MDHEN and CDR2 SYDVKM. The length of the CDR3 is 16 residues. V was trimmed by 3 bases and J by 3 bases, leaving 18 bases between them. CDR3: CASSFRVSERGYEQYF. Written as DNA, the CDR3 is TGTGCCAGCAGTTTTCGGGTTAGCGAGAGAGGCTACGAGCAGTACTTC.

This clonotype was seen ten or more times. The chain carries TRBV24-1 and TRBJ2-5; the D call may be TRBD1 or TRBD2 (5 bases each). This CDR3 is built from 15 residues. Germline CDR1 is KGHDR and CDR2 is SFDVKD. V was shortened by 3 bases and J by 5 bases, with 15 bases between the two germline ends. CDR3 region: CATSDPGTGRETQYF. For the CDR3, the DNA is TGTGCCACCAGTGATCCCGGGACGGGTAGGGAGACCCAGTACTTC.

The chain employs TRBV5-1 and TRBJ2-1; 7 nucleotides agree with TRBD2. V trimming: 0 bases; J trimming: 10 bases; junction bases outside the gene matches: 16. Germline CDR1 reads SGHRS; CDR2 reads YFSETQ. The length of the CDR3 is 17 residues. The CDR3 DNA reads TGCGCCAGCAGCTTGGGCCCTAGAGCGGGGCCCGTCAACGAGCAGTTCTTC. Residues: CASSLGPRAGPVNEQFF.